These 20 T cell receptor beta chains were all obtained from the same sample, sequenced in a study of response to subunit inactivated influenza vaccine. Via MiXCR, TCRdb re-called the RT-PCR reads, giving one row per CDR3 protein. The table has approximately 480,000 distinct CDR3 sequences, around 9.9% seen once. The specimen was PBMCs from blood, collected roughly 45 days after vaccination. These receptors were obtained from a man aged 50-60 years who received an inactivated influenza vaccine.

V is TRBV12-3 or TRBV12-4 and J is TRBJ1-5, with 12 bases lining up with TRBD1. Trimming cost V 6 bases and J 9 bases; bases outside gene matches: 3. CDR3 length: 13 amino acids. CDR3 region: CASRGTGGPPQHF. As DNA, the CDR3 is TGTGCCAGCAGGGGGACAGGGGGCCCGCCCCAGCATTTT.

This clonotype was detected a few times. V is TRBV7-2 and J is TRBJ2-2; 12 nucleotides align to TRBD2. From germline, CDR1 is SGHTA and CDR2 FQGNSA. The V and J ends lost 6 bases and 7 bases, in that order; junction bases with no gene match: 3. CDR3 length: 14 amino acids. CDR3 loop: CASSTSGGIGELFF. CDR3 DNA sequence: TGTGCCAGCAGTACTAGCGGGGGGATCGGGGAGCTGTTTTTT.

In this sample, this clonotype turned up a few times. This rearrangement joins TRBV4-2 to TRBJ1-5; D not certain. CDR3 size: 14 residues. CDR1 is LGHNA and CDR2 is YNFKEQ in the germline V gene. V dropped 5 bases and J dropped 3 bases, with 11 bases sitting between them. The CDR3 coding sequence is TGTGCCAGCAGCTTCGGACGGAACAATCAGCCCCAGCATTTT. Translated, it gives CASSFGRNNQPQHF.

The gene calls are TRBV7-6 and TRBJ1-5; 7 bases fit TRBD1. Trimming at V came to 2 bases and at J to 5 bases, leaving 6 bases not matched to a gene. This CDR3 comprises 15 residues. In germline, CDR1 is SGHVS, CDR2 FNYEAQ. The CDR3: CASSLYQGEDQPQHF. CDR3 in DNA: TGTGCCAGCAGCTTATATCAGGGGGAAGATCAGCCCCAGCATTTT.

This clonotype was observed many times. The CDR3 reads CASSQDSLGGYEQYF. CDR3 in DNA: TGCGCCAGCAGCCAAGATTCGTTGGGAGGTTACGAGCAGTACTTC. This chain connects TRBV4-3 to TRBJ2-7; TRBD2 is a possible D gene (6 bases). Germline V lookup: CDR1 LGHNA, CDR2 YSLEER. V gave up 0 bases and J gave up 4 bases, with 13 bases separating them. The length of the CDR3 is 15 residues.

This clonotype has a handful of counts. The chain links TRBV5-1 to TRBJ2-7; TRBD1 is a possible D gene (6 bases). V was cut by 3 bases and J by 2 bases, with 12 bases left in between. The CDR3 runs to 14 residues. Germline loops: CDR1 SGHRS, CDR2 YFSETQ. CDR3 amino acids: CASSSRTDAYEQYF. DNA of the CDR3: TGCGCCAGCAGCTCGAGGACAGATGCCTACGAGCAGTACTTC.

CDR3 DNA sequence: TGTGCCAGCAGCGTGCCCGGCGGTGAAGCTTTCTTT. Its protein product is CASSVPGGEAFF. The J gene is TRBJ1-1, the V gene TRBV9; D gene uncertain. The CDR3 is 12 residues long. The V and J ends lost 2 bases and 7 bases respectively, with 9 bases between them. The germline gives CDR1 SGDLS, CDR2 YYNGEE. Full variable domain (missing parts from reference TRBV9 and TRBJ1-1): DSGVTQTPKHLITATGQRVTLRCSPRSGDLSVYWYQQSLDQGLQFLIQYYNGEERAKGNILERFSAQQFPDLHSELNLSSLELGDSALYFCASSVPGGEAFFGQGTRLTVV.

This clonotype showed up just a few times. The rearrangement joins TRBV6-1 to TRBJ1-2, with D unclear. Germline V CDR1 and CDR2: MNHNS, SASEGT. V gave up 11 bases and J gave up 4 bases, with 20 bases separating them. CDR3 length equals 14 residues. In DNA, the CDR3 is TGTGCCGGACCGCAGAAGGGTGGGTGCTATGGCTACACCTTC. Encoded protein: CAGPQKGGCYGYTF.

The CDR3: CASSLDGRQSYEQYF. Here the CDR3 DNA reads TGCGCCAGCAGCTTGGACGGTCGCCAGTCCTACGAGCAGTACTTC. V is TRBV5-1 and J is TRBJ2-7; D gene ambiguous. Germline-derived CDR1 and CDR2 are SGHRS and YFSETQ. Trimming took 0 bases from V and 1 from J, leaving 11 bases between them. This CDR3 region has 15 residues.

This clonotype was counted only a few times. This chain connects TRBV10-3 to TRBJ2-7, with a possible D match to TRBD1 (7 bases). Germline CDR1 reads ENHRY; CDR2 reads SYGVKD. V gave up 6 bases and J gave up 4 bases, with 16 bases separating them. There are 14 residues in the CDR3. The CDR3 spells CAIRNRETGYEQYF. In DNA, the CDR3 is TGTGCCATCAGAAACCGGGAGACAGGGTACGAGCAGTACTTC.

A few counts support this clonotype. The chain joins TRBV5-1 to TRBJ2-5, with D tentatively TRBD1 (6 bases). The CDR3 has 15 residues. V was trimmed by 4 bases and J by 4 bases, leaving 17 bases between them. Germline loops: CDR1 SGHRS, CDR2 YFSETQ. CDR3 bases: TGCGCCAGCAGCGCGGCAGGGGTAAGGGGAGAGACCCAGTACTTC. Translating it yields CASSAAGVRGETQYF.

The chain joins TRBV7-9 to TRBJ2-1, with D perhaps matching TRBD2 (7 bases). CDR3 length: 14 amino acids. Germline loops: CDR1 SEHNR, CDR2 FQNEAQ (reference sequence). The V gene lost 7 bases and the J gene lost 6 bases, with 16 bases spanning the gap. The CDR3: CASTFGGGFNEQFF. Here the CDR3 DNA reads TGTGCCAGCACCTTTGGCGGGGGCTTCAATGAGCAGTTCTTC.

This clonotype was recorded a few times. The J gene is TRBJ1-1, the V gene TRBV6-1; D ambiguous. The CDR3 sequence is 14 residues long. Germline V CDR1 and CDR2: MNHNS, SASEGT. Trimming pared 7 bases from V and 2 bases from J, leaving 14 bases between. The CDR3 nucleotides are TGTGCCAGCACCCACCCGGGGAGTAACACTGAAGCTTTCTTT. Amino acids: CASTHPGSNTEAFF.

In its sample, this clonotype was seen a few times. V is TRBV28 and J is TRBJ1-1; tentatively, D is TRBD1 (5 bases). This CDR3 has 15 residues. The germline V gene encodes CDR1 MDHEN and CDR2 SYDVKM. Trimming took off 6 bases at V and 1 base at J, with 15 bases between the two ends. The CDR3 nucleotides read TGTGCCAGCAGCTTTCAGCAGGGTAAGAACACTGAAGCTTTCTTT. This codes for CASSFQQGKNTEAFF.

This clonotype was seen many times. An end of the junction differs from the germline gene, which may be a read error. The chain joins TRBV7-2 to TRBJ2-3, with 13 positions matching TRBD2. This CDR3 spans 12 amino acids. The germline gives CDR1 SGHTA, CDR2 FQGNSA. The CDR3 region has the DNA TGTGCCAGCAGCTTAGGCGGACTAGCGGGAGTTTTT. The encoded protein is CASSLGGLAGVF.

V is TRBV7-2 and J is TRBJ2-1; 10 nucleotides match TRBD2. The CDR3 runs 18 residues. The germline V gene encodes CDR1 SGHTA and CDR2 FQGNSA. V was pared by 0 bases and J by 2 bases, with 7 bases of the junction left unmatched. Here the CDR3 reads CASSLASGGPPTYNEQFF. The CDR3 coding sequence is TGTGCCAGCAGCTTAGCTAGCGGGGGGCCCCCAACCTACAATGAGCAGTTCTTC. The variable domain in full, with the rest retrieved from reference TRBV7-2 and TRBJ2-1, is GAGVSQSPSNKVTEKGKDVELRCDPISGHTALYWYRQSLGQGLEFLIYFQGNSAPDKSGLPSDRFSAERTGGSVSTLTIQRTQQEDSAVYLCASSLASGGPPTYNEQFFGPGTRLTVL.

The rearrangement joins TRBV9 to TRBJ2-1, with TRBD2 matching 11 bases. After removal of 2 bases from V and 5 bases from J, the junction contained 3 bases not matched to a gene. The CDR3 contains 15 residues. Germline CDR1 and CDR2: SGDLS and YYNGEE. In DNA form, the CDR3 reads TGTGCCAGCAGCGTTGGACTAGCGGGCGACAATGAGCAGTTCTTC. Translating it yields CASSVGLAGDNEQFF.

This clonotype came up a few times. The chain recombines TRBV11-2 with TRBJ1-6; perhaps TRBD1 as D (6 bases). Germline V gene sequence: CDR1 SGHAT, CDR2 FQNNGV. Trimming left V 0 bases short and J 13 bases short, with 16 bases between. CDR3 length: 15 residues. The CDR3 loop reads CASSLDPQGRNPLHF. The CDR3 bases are TGTGCCAGCAGCTTAGATCCTCAGGGGAGGAATCCCCTCCACTTT.

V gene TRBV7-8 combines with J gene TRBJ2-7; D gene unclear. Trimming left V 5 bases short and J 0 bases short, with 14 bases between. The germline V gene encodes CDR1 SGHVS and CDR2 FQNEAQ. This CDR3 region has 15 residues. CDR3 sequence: CASSLRTASSYEQYF. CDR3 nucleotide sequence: TGTGCCAGCAGCCTTCGGACGGCTAGCTCCTACGAGCAGTACTTC.

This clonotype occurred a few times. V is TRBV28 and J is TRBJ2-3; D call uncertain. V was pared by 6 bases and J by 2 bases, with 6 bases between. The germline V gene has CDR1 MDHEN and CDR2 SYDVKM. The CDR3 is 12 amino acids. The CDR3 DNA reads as TGTGCCAGCAGGACCCTCACAGATACGCAGTATTTT. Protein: CASRTLTDTQYF.